This T cell receptor beta chain was recovered during a study of blood T cell repertoires in COVID-19 (TCRdb year 2020). Looking at the study overall: The collaborator samples originated in the United States, Italy and Spain and spanned the acute and convalescent phases of COVID-19. The material from the prospective study consisted of cDNA or gDNA derived from T cells, B-cell-depleted T cells, or PBMCs. The dataset comprised deeply sampled blood TCRbeta repertoires from subjects exposed to, actively infected with, or recovered from COVID-19. The repertoires were made available in a free public database intended to serve as a resource for research on the immune response to SARS-CoV-2. The samples were drawn from two sources: the first 160 participants of the ongoing ImmuneRACE study, and 1,000 to 1,500 subjects contributed by 6 global collaborators. Sample metadata almost always included a de-identified subject ID, COVID-19 status, age in years and sex. HLA class I and class II types, where available, came from metadata supplied by the sample provider rather than from assay-based typing.

The research as a whole found: The amount of clinical and demographic metadata varied by source and participant and was provided uncurated.

Reading the germline V gene (reference sequence) gives CDR1 GTSNPN and CDR2 SVGIG. Relative to germline, V is 3 bases shorter and J is 9 bases shorter, with 12 bases between their ends. Reading from cysteine to phenylalanine, the CDR3 counts 12 amino acids. CDR3 DNA only is kept here, 36 bases in frame from base 1. The collaborating institutions used their own protocols to collect whole blood in K2EDTA tubes. For TCRbeta analysis, collaborators shipped samples in one of three forms: frozen whole blood, isolated PBMCs, or DNA extracted from either of those sample types. On this clone: Its antigen is still unknown. No base-level quality is on record; no much larger clone is a single base apart.

TCRbeta CDR3 regions were amplified from genomic DNA by means of the immunoSEQ Assay, a bias-controlled multiplex PCR. In the source study's methods: The number of nucleated cells in each sample was estimated from the amplification of reference gene primers within the assay. To quantify the absolute abundance of each unique TCRbeta CDR3 rearrangement, sequence reads were collapsed and filtered. Productive Simpson clonality was computed per sample as the square root of Simpson's diversity index over productive rearrangements. TCRdb limited this immuneACCESS table to in-frame rearrangements with V and J called. A share of clones is missing; checked studies link under half to unresolved V genes, and the rest is unexplained. The V and J calls and clone size were taken over from that table, and D and trimming were inferred from the DNA. The sample contains a few hundred thousand clones, approximately 80% of them found a single time. The ten most abundant clones make up over 10% of the sample.

Recombination linked TRBV30 to TRBJ2-1; D gene: possibly TRBD1, on 5 matching bases. Specimen: peripheral blood. The TCR sequence derives from a human donor in a cohort sampled during active COVID-19. The bases read TGTGCCTGGAGAGGCCTCAGGGTTGAGCAGTTCTTC. This translates into CAWRGLRVEQFF. Here the CDR3 is joined to the reference TRBV30 and TRBJ2-1 genes, and the full variable domain is: SQTIHQWPATLVQPVGSPLSLECTVEGTSNPNLYWYRQAAGRGLQLLFYSVGIGQISSEVPQNLSASRPQDRQFILSSKKLLLSDSGFYLCAWRGLRVEQFFGPGTRLTVL.